This entry describes one T cell receptor beta chain. In the study's own analysis: Researchers report that nucleated cell counts were estimated from reference gene primer amplification. TCRdb's table, derived via immunoSEQ multiplex PCR, lists solely in-frame clones and lacks some. Clonal size and the V and J genes are those of that table, whereas D and trimming came from the DNA. The sample carries some 130,000 clones, around 73% recorded once. This sample was included in a study of blood T cell repertoires in COVID-19. Study summary: COVID-19 samples collected from the United States, Italy and Spain covered acute and convalescent phases. Sources were T cells, B-cell-depleted T cells, or PBMCs; the material itself was cDNA or gDNA.

Germline V lookup: CDR1 SGHVS, CDR2 FQNEAQ. The CDR3 extends over 13 amino acids. The ends lost 5 bases at V and 5 bases at J; junction bases unmatched: 3. The chain uses TRBV7-8 and TRBJ2-5, with TRBD1 matching 9 bases. The clonotype was recovered from a man in his sixties who had recovered from COVID-19. The source material was peripheral blood. This CDR3 reads CASSRGTGETQYF. The CDR3 DNA is TGTGCCAGCAGCCGCGGGACAGGGGAGACCCAGTACTTC.